One T cell receptor beta chain is described in this entry. Assay used: immunoSEQ multiplex PCR; TCRdb lists only in-frame clones, some missing. This table holds about 2 million clones, approximately 95% found once. The data were obtained in a study of shared clonotypes between healthy human individuals. V lost 4 bases, J lost 2 bases, and 12 bases lay in between. This CDR3 has 14 residues. Germline V lookup: CDR1 WSHSY, CDR2 SAAADI. This chain connects TRBV10-2 to TRBJ2-7; D is possibly TRBD1 (6 bases). The TCR was taken from a man between 18 and 29 years old in good health. Input material: naive CD4+ T cells sorted from blood. Subset defined: CD45RA+ positively selected. This CDR3 is CASSVWDKPYEQYF. CDR3 sequence (DNA): TGCGCCAGCAGTGTTTGGGACAAGCCCTACGAGCAGTACTTC.